These 20 T cell receptor beta chains were sequenced from one sample in a study of shared clonotypes between healthy human individuals. Profiled with immunoSEQ multiplex PCR; TCRdb holds only in-frame clones, not every one. Among around 2,000,000 clones, about 95% were seen once, and the ten largest hold less than 1.5%. CD45RO-negative, CCR7-positively selected cells formed the naive CD8 fraction, excluding terminally differentiated effector memory CD45RA+ cells. Source material: naive CD8+ T cells sorted from blood. Receptor source: a man aged 18 to 30 in good health.

A remark on this clone: Other nucleotide sequences in the sample specify the same CDR3. The chain carries TRBV27 and TRBJ2-2; D is unresolved. CDR1 MNHEY and CDR2 SMNVEV come from the germline V gene (reference sequence). The CDR3 has 13 amino acids. Trimming removed 5 bases at V and 6 bases at J, with 10 bases between. This CDR3 reads CASSLSPPGELFF. The CDR3 DNA reads TGTGCCAGCAGTCTGTCACCACCCGGGGAGCTGTTTTTT.

V gene TRBV11-2 combines with J gene TRBJ2-7, with D possibly matching TRBD1 (5 bases). The germline V gene encodes CDR1 SGHAT and CDR2 FQNNGV. This CDR3 comprises 12 residues. Trimming took 5 bases from V and 1 from J, leaving 6 bases between them. The CDR3, as DNA: TGTGCCAGCAGCCAGGGTTCCTACGAGCAGTACTTC. This translates into CASSQGSYEQYF.

The J gene is TRBJ2-7, the V gene TRBV11-2; D gene uncertain. CDR1 and CDR2 (germline): SGHAT, FQNNGV. The CDR3 has 13 residues. V was cut by 4 bases and J by 0 bases, with 7 bases left in between. The CDR3 sequence is CASSYLDSYEQYF. CDR3 nucleotides: TGTGCCAGCAGCTACCTGGACTCCTACGAGCAGTACTTC. The complete variable domain, with remaining parts taken from reference TRBV11-2 and TRBJ2-7, reads EAGVAQSPRYKIIEKRQSVAFWCNPISGHATLYWYQQILGQGPKLLIQFQNNGVVDDSQLPKDRFSAERLKGVDSTLKIQPAKLEDSAVYLCASSYLDSYEQYFGPGTRLTVT.

This clone was detected once. The rearrangement joins TRBV6-5 to TRBJ2-5; either TRBD1 or TRBD2 may supply D (5 bases each). Germline V CDR1 and CDR2: MNHEY, SVGAGI. V was trimmed by 0 bases and J by 5 bases, leaving 10 bases between them. The CDR3 contains 14 residues. The CDR3 DNA sequence: TGTGCCAGCAGTTACTCCGCCGAGGGGGAGACCCAGTACTTC. Translated: CASSYSAEGETQYF.

The chain is built from TRBV5-4 and TRBJ2-7, with 7 positions matching TRBD2. The CDR3 loop spans 13 amino acids. V gave up 3 bases and J gave up 3 bases; unmatched junction bases: 3. Germline V gene lookup returns CDR1 SGHNT and CDR2 YYREEE (reference sequence). Here the CDR3 DNA reads TGTGCCAGCAGCTGGTCGGGGGGCTACGAGCAGTACTTC. Its translation: CASSWSGGYEQYF.

The CDR3, as DNA: TGTGCCAGCAGTCCGCGGGGGACTCGTGAAGCTTTCTTT. This translates into CASSPRGTREAFF. The chain links TRBV28 to TRBJ1-1, with TRBD1 as a possible D gene (5 bases). Trimming pared 5 bases from V and 7 bases from J, leaving 14 bases between. CDR1 is MDHEN and CDR2 is SYDVKM in the germline V gene. CDR3 size: 13 residues.

On this clone itself: This sample includes further DNA sequences coding for the same CDR3. V and J are TRBV6-5 and TRBJ2-2; TRBD2 agrees at 7 bases. V lost 0 bases and J lost 6; bases outside the gene matches: 7. The CDR3 extends over 16 amino acids. The V gene's germline CDR1 is MNHEY and CDR2 SVGAGI. For the CDR3, the DNA is TGTGCCAGCAGTTACTCGAGCGGGGAAGTGGCCGGGGAGCTGTTTTTT. It encodes CASSYSSGEVAGELFF.

This chain links TRBV15 with TRBJ2-3; 9 bases align to TRBD2. After removal of 0 bases from V and 7 bases from J, the junction contained 5 bases not matched to a gene. This CDR3 spans 15 amino acids. The germline V gene has CDR1 LNHNV and CDR2 YYDKDF (reference sequence). The CDR3 region is CATSRDLTSGNTQYF. For the CDR3, the DNA is TGTGCCACCAGCAGAGATCTGACTAGCGGAAATACGCAGTATTTT.

V and J are TRBV10-3 and TRBJ2-3, with D unresolved. Per germline, CDR1 ENHRY and CDR2 SYGVKD. Trimming pared 1 base from V and 0 bases from J, leaving 14 bases between. The CDR3 consists of 17 residues. CDR3 region: CAISEYPTTASTDTQYF. For the CDR3, the DNA is TGTGCCATCAGTGAGTATCCCACAACTGCTAGCACAGATACGCAGTATTTT.

The rearrangement joins TRBV12-2 to TRBJ1-2. TRBV12-2 represents a pseudogene. This CDR3 region has 15 residues. The CDR3 nucleotides read TGTGCAAGTCGCTTAGCGAGGGCAGGGAACTATGGCTACACCTTC. Its protein product is CASRLARAGNYGYTF.

The chain combines TRBV2 with TRBJ1-1; 8 bases match TRBD1. CDR1 is SNHLY and CDR2 is FYNNEI in the germline V gene. Trimming cost V 10 bases and J 0 bases; bases outside gene matches: 13. This CDR3 is built from 16 residues. The CDR3 DNA sequence: TGTGCCACCTCCATCGGGACAGGCGTTATGAACACTGAAGCTTTCTTT. This translates into CATSIGTGVMNTEAFF.

The chain recombines TRBV9 with TRBJ2-1, with 8 bases aligning to TRBD2. With V trimmed by 3 bases and J by 0 bases, 14 bases remained unmatched. This CDR3 is built from 19 residues. Germline-derived CDR1 and CDR2 are SGDLS and YYNGEE. CDR3 amino acids: CASSDSGGLSLSSYNEQFF. For the CDR3, the DNA is TGTGCCAGCAGCGACAGCGGGGGACTCTCCTTGAGCTCCTACAATGAGCAGTTCTTC.

The chain links TRBV5-4 to TRBJ2-2, with TRBD2 matching 7 bases. Germline V CDR1 and CDR2: SGHNT, YYREEE (reference sequence). This CDR3 has 18 residues. With 0 bases clipped from V and 1 base from J, the junction kept 9 bases outside the gene matches. CDR3 sequence: CASSLDYGRSLNTGELFF. The CDR3 region has the DNA TGTGCCAGCAGCTTGGATTACGGGAGGTCATTGAACACCGGGGAGCTGTTTTTT.

The genes are TRBV5-4 and TRBJ2-5, with D possibly being TRBD2 (6 bases). Germline CDR1 SGHNT, CDR2 YYREEE (reference sequence). The length of the CDR3 is 14 residues. Trimming took off 3 bases at V and 2 bases at J, with 11 bases between the two ends. As DNA, the CDR3 is TGTGCCAGCAGCTCGCGGGACTCACAAGAGACCCAGTACTTC. It translates to CASSSRDSQETQYF.

The chain combines TRBV5-1 with TRBJ2-7; tentative D call: TRBD1 (7 bases). The CDR3 is 15 amino acids. The V gene lost 0 bases and the J gene lost 1 base, with 11 bases spanning the gap. CDR1 and CDR2 (germline): SGHRS, YFSETQ. The CDR3 here is CASSLVAGQSYEQYF. The CDR3 DNA follows: TGCGCCAGCAGCTTGGTTGCGGGACAGTCCTACGAGCAGTACTTC. Full variable domain (remainder filled in from reference TRBV5-1 and TRBJ2-7): KAGVTQTPRYLIKTRGQQVTLSCSPISGHRSVSWYQQTPGQGLQFLFEYFSETQRNKGNFPGRFSGRQFSNSRSEMNVSTLELGDSALYLCASSLVAGQSYEQYFGPGTRLTVT.

The CDR3, as DNA: TGTGCCAGCAGCTCTCCGTGGGCGACAGATACGCAGTATTTT. It yields the protein CASSSPWATDTQYF. The V and J genes are TRBV9 and TRBJ2-3; D not resolved. The germline CDR1 and CDR2 sequences are SGDLS and YYNGEE. The CDR3 is made up of 14 amino acids. Trimming stripped 4 bases from V and 3 bases from J, with 12 bases between.

This chain joins TRBV9 and TRBJ1-4, with 12 bases aligning to TRBD1. The ends lost 3 bases at V and 2 bases at J; junction bases unmatched: 5. From germline, CDR1 is SGDLS and CDR2 YYNGEE. This CDR3 is built from 17 residues. For the CDR3, the DNA is TGTGCCAGCAGCGCGGGACAGGGGGCGGCTACTAATGAAAAACTGTTTTTT. The encoded protein is CASSAGQGAATNEKLFF.

This clone has just one count. This sample also contains other DNA sequences that code for the same CDR3. This rearrangement joins TRBV2 to TRBJ2-7; D possibly corresponds to TRBD2 (5 bases). Germline-derived CDR1 and CDR2 are SNHLY and FYNNEI. V gave up 4 bases and J gave up 3 bases, with 10 bases separating them. This CDR3 contains 13 residues. The CDR3 loop reads CASSADRGYEQYF. CDR3 bases: TGTGCCAGCAGTGCGGACCGGGGCTACGAGCAGTACTTC.

This rearrangement joins TRBV2 to TRBJ1-6; D remains ambiguous. This CDR3 spans 14 amino acids. Deletions cut 2 bases from V and 5 bases from J, with 7 bases between. Germline V lookup: CDR1 SNHLY, CDR2 FYNNEI. The CDR3 nucleotides are TGTGCCAGCAGTGAATGGGCGGATAATTCACCCCTCCACTTT. Its translation: CASSEWADNSPLHF.

The genes are TRBV9 and TRBJ2-2; no firm D call. V lost 5 bases and J lost 6, with 11 bases in between. CDR1 and CDR2 from the germline V gene are SGDLS and YYNGEE. CDR3 length: 13 residues. CDR3 amino acids: CASSLLWAGELFF. DNA for the CDR3: TGTGCCAGCAGTCTTCTCTGGGCCGGGGAGCTGTTTTTT.